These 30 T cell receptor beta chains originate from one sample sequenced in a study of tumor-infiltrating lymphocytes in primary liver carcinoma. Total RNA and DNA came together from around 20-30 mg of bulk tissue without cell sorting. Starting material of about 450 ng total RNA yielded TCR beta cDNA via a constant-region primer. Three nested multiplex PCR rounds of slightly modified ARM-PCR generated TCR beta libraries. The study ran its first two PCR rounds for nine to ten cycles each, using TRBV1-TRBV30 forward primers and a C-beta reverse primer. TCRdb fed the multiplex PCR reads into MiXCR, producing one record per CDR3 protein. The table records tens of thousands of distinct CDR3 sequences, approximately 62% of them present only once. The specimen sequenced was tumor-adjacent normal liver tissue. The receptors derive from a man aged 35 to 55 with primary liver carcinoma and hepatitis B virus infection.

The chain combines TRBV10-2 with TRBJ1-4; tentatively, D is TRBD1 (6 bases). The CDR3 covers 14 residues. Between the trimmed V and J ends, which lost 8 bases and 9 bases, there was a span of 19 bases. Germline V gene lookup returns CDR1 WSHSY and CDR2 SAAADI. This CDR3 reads CASAQPGQRKKLFF. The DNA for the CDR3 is TGCGCCAGCGCCCAACCGGGACAAAGGAAAAAACTGTTTTTT.

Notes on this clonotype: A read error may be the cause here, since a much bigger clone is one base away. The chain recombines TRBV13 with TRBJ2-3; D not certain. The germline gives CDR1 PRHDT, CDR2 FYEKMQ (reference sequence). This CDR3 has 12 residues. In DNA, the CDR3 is TGTGCCAACAGCTTCGGCACAGATACGCAGTATTTT. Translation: CANSFGTDTQYF. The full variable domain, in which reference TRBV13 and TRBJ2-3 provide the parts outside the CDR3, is AAGVIQSPRHLIKEKRETATLKCYPIPRHDTVYWYQQGPGQDPQFLISFYEKMQSDKGSIPDRFSAQQFSDYHSELNMSSLELGDSALYFCANSFGTDTQYFGPGTRLTVL.

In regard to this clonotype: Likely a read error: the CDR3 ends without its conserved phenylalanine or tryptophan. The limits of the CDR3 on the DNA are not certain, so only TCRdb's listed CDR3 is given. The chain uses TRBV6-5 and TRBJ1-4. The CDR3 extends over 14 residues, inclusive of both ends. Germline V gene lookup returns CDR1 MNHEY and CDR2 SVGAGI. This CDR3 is CATSHGGVDEKLVL.

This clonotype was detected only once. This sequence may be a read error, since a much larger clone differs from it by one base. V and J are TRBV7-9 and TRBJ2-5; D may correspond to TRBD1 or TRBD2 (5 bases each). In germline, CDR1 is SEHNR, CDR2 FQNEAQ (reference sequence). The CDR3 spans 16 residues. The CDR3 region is CARSSASGPIKETQYF. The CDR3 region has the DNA TGTGCCAGGAGCTCAGCCTCGGGACCCATTAAAGAGACCCAGTACTTC.

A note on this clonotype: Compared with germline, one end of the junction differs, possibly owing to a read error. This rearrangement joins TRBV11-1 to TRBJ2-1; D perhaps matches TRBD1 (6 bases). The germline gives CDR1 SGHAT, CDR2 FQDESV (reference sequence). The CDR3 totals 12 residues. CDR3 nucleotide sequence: TGTGCCAGCGCAGGGGCATACAACGAGCAGCTCTTC. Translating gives CASAGAYNEQLF.

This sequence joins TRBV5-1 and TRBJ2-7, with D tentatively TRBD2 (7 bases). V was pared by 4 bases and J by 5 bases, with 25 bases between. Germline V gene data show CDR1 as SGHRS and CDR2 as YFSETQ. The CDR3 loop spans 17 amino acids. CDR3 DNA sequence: TGCGCCAGCAGCCCCGGACTAGGGGGAGGGCCTAACCACGAGCAGTACTTC. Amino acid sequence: CASSPGLGGGPNHEQYF.

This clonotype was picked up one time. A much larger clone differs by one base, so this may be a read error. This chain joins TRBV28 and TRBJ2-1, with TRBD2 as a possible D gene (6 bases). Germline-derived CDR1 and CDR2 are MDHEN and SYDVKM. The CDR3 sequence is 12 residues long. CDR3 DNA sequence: TGTGCCAGCAGTACTAGCCTAACTGAGCACTTCTTC. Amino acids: CASSTSLTEHFF.

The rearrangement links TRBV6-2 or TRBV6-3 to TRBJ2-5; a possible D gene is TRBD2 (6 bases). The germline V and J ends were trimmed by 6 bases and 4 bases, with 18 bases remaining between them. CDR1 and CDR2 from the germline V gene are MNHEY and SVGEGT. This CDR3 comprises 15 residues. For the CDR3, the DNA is TGTGCCAGCAGCCCCCTGCTAGCGAGCGGAGAGACCCAGTACTTC. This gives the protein CASSPLLASGETQYF.

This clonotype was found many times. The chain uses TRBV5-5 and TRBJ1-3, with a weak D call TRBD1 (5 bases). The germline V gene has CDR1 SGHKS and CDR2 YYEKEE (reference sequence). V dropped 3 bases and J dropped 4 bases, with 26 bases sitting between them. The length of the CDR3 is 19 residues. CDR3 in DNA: TGTGCCAGCAGCTCAACGCCTCGGGACTCAAGGTTTGCGGGAAACACCATATATTTT. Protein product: CASSSTPRDSRFAGNTIYF. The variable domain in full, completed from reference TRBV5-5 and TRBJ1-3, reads DAGVTQSPTHLIKTRGQQVTLRCSPISGHKSVSWYQQVLGQGPQFIFQYYEKEERGRGNFPDRFSARQFPNYSSELNVNALLLGDSALYLCASSSTPRDSRFAGNTIYFGEGSWLTVV.

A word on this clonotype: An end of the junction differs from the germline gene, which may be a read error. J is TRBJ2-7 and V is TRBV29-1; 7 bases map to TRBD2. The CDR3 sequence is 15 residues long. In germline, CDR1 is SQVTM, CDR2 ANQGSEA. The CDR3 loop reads CSVEEERGGSYEQYF. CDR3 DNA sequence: TGTAGCGTTGAAGAAGAAAGGGGCGGGAGCTACGAGCAGTACTTC.

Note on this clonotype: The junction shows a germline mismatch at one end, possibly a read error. The CDR3 protein is CAIREVGQEQYF. As DNA, the CDR3 is TGTGCCATCAGAGAAGTCGGGCAAGAGCAGTATTTC. V gene TRBV10-3 combines with J gene TRBJ2-7; D call uncertain. The CDR3 loop spans 12 amino acids. CDR1 is ENHRY, CDR2 SYGVKD, per germline.

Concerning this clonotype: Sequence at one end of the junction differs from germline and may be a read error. The CDR3 reads CVSSFYGGSTDSQYF. As DNA, the CDR3 is TGTGTCAGCAGCTTCTACGGGGGTAGCACAGATTCGCAATATTTT. The chain is built from TRBV11-2 and TRBJ2-3, with a tentative D call TRBD2 (6 bases). Germline CDR1 SGHAT, CDR2 FQNNGV. The CDR3 is made up of 15 amino acids.

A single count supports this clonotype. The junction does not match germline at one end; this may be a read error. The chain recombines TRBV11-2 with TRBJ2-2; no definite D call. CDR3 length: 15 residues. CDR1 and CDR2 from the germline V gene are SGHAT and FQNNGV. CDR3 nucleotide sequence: TGTGCCAGCAGCTTACTTGGAGCGAACACCGTGGAGCTGCCTTTT. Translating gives CASSLLGANTVELPF.

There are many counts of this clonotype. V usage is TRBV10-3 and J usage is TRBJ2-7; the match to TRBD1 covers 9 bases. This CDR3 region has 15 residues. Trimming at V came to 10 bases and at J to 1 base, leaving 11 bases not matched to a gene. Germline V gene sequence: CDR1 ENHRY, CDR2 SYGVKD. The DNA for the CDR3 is TGTGCCACCGCACCTAACAGGGGGCCGTCCTACGAGCAGTACTTC. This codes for CATAPNRGPSYEQYF.

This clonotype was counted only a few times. CDR3 region: CARSIRTGATDTQYF. The CDR3, as DNA: TGTGCCAGAAGCATACGGACAGGGGCGACAGATACGCAGTATTTT. The gene calls are TRBV11-2 and TRBJ2-3, with 9 nucleotides matching TRBD1. V was pared by 9 bases and J by 3 bases, with 10 bases of the junction left unmatched. CDR3 length equals 15 residues. Germline V CDR1 and CDR2: SGHAT, FQNNGV.

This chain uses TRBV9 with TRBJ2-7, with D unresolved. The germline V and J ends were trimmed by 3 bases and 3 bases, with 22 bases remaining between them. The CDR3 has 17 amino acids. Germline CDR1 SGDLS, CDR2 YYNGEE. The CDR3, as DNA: TGTGCCAGCAGCGCGTCAGTTTCTTTCGGAACCTTCTACGAGCAGTACTTC. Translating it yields CASSASVSFGTFYEQYF. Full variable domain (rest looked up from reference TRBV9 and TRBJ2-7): DSGVTQTPKHLITATGQRVTLRCSPRSGDLSVYWYQQSLDQGLQFLIQYYNGEERAKGNILERFSAQQFPDLHSELNLSSLELGDSALYFCASSASVSFGTFYEQYFGPGTRLTVT.

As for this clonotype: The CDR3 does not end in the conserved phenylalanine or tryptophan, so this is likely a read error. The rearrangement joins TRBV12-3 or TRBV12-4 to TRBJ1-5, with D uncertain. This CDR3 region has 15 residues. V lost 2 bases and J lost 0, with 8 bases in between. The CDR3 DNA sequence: TGTGCCAGCAGTTTAAATCGGGGTAGCAATCAGCCCCAGCATTAT. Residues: CASSLNRGSNQPQHY.

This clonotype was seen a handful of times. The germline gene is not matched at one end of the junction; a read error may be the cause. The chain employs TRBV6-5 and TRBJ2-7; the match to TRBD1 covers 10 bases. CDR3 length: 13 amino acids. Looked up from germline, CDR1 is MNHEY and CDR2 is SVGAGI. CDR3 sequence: CVSSTGTGVEQYF. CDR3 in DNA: TGTGTCAGCAGTACCGGGACAGGGGTCGAGCAATACTTC.

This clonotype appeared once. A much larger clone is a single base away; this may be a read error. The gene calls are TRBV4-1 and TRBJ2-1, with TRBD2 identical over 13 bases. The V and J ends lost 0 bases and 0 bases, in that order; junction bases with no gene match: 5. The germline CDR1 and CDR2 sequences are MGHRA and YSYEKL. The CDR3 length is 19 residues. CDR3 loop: CASSQDRRTSGSSYNEQFF. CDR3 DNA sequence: TGCGCCAGCAGCCAAGATAGGAGGACTAGCGGGAGCTCCTACAATGAGCAGTTCTTC.

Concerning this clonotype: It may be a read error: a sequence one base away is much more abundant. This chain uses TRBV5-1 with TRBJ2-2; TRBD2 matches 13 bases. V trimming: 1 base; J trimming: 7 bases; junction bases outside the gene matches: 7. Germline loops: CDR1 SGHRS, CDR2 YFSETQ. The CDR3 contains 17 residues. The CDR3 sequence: CASSLSPGTSGIGELFF. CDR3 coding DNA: TGCGCCAGCAGCTTGTCTCCCGGGACTAGCGGGATCGGGGAGCTGTTTTTT.

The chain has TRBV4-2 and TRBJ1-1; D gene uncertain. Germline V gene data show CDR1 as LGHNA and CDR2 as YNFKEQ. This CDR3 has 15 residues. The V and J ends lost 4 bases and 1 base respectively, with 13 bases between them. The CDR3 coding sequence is TGTGCCAGCAGCCCTCAACAAGGATCGAACACTGAAGCTTTCTTT. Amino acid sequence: CASSPQQGSNTEAFF.

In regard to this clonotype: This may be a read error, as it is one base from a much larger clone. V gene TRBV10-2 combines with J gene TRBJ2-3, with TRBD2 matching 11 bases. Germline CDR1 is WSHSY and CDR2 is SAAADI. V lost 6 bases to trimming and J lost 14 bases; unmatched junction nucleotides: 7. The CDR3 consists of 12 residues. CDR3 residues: CASSHTSGSTYF. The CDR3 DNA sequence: TGCGCCAGCAGCCACACTAGCGGGAGTACGTATTTT.

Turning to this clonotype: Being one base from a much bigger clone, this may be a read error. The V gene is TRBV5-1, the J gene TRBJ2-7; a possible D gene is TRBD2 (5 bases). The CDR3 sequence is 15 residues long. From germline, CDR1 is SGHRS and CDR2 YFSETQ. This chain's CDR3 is CAGSLGSSKGDEQYF. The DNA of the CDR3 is TGCGCCGGCAGCTTGGGATCTAGCAAAGGAGACGAGCAGTACTTC.

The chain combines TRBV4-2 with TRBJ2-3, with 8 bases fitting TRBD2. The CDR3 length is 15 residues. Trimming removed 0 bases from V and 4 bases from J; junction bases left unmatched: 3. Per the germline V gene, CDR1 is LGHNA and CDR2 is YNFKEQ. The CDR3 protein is CASSQDTGGPDTQYF. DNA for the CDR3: TGTGCCAGCAGCCAAGATACGGGAGGGCCAGATACGCAGTATTTT.

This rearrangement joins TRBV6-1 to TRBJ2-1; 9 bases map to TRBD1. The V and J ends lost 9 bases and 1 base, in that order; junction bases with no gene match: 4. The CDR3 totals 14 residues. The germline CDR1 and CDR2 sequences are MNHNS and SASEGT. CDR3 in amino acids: CARRDRVSYNEQFF. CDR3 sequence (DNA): TGTGCCAGGAGGGACAGGGTGTCCTACAATGAGCAGTTCTTC.

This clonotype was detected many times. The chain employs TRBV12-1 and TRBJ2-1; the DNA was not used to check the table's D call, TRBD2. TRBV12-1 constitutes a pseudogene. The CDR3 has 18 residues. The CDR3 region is CASSNPSASGIWMNEQFF. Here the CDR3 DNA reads TGTGCCAGCAGCAACCCCAGTGCTAGCGGGATCTGGATGAATGAGCAGTTCTTC.

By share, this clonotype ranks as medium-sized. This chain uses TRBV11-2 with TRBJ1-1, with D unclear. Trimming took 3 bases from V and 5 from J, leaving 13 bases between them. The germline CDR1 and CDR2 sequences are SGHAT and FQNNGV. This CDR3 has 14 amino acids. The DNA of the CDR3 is TGTGCCAGCAGCTTGTTGGCTCACCAGACTGAAGCTTTCTTT. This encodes CASSLLAHQTEAFF.

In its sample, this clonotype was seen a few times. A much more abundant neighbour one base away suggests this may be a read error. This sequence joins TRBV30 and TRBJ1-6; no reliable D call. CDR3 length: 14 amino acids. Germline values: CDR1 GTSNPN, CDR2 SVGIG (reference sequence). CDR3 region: CASSVREHNSPLHF. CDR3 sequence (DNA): TGTGCCTCGAGTGTACGGGAACATAATTCACCCCTCCACTTT.

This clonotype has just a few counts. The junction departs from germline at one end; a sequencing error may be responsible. CDR3 residues: CASSSGQGARYDYTF. For the CDR3, the DNA is TGTGCCAGCAGTTCCGGACAGGGGGCTAGGTATGACTACACCTTC. The genes are TRBV28 and TRBJ1-2, with 11 bases that match TRBD1. Per germline, CDR1 MDHEN and CDR2 SYDVKM. This CDR3 region has 15 residues.

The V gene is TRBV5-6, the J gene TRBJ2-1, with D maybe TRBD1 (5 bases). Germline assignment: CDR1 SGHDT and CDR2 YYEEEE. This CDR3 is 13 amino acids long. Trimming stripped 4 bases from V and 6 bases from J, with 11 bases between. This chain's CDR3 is CASSIGVVNEQFF. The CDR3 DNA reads TGTGCCAGCAGCATAGGGGTCGTCAATGAGCAGTTCTTC.